This TCR beta chain was profiled in a study of T cell responses to AZD1222 COVID-19 vaccine. As for this clone: No antigen is known for it.

Overall study findings and caveats: Reports indicate that nearly half of spike-specific TCRs are directed at unmutated variant regions. Across the whole spike, CD4 TCRs peaked at regions 160-218 and 743-854. Donors were chiefly white British, with a greater number of females, and clonal diversity was perhaps underestimated.

Germline CDR1 is LNHDA and CDR2 is SQIVND (reference sequence). CDR3 length: 16 residues. V lost 0 bases and J 2 bases, leaving 11 bases between the germline ends. Assay used: immunoSEQ multiplex PCR; TCRdb lists only in-frame clones, some missing. The sample includes 200,000 to 250,000 clones, around 94% of them seen just once. The specimen was peripheral blood, collected 28 days after the second dose of the MenACWY control vaccine. The genes are TRBV19 and TRBJ2-1; tentatively, D is TRBD1 or TRBD2 (5 bases each). The origin of this receptor is an adult who received the MenACWY meningococcal vaccine as a control. CDR3 amino acids: CASSIDHWGPYNEQFF. The CDR3 region has the DNA TGTGCCAGTAGTATAGATCATTGGGGACCCTACAATGAGCAGTTCTTC.